Below are 16 T cell receptor beta chains sequenced from a single sample in a study of cytomegalovirus exposure and HLA in healthy donors. With 60 Vbeta and 13 Jbeta primers, the PCR was carried out. Method: immunoSEQ multiplex PCR; TCRdb's copy keeps in-frame clones and lacks some. Here the sample spans fewer than 200,000 clones, more than 70% being singletons. Sequenced input: PBMCs. These receptors were obtained from a man in his fifties or sixties in good health and CMV-seronegative.

The chain employs TRBV28 and TRBJ2-5; unclear D gene. The last part of the DNA fits TRBJ2-7 better; the J call may be wrong. The V gene's germline CDR1 is MDHEN and CDR2 SYDVKM. The CDR3 sequence is 12 residues long. CDR3 nucleotides: TGTGCCAGCAGTTCCACCTCCCGCGAGCAGTACTTC. This sequence encodes CASSSTSREQYF.

This clone was counted a few times. The rearrangement links TRBV7-2 to TRBJ2-1, with 14 positions matching TRBD2. The CDR3 covers 16 residues. Germline V gene lookup returns CDR1 SGHTA and CDR2 FQGNSA. V shed 3 bases and J 7 bases; nucleotides not matched to a gene: 5. CDR3 sequence reads: CASSFRLAGGTNEQFF. CDR3 DNA: TGTGCCAGCAGCTTCAGACTAGCGGGGGGGACGAATGAGCAGTTCTTC.

This chain connects TRBV29-1 to TRBJ1-3; D is unresolved. CDR3 size: 14 residues. V lost 7 bases to trimming and J lost 0 bases, with 13 bases between them. From germline, CDR1 is SQVTM and CDR2 ANQGSEA. The CDR3, as DNA: TGCAGCGCCGCGGACGGGAACTCTGGAAACACCATATATTTT. It codes for CSAADGNSGNTIYF.

V gene TRBV7-9 combines with J gene TRBJ1-4, with D possibly TRBD1 on 5 matching bases. Per the germline V gene, CDR1 is SEHNR and CDR2 is FQNEAQ (reference sequence). V lost 5 bases and J 5 bases, leaving 15 bases between the germline ends. The CDR3 loop spans 15 amino acids. DNA of the CDR3: TGTGCCAGCAGCCTGGGGGGAGTCGGGAATGAAAAACTGTTTTTT. Its translation is CASSLGGVGNEKLFF.

Note on this clone: A junction end diverges from the germline sequence, so it may reflect a read error. The gene calls are TRBV2 and TRBJ2-7; the D gene is possibly TRBD2 (7 bases). The CDR3 is 15 amino acids. Germline V gene lookup returns CDR1 SNHLY and CDR2 FYNNEI. The CDR3 reads CASKGGAAGVGGMNF. As DNA, the CDR3 is TGTGCCAGCAAGGGGGGGGCGGCAGGGGTCGGCGGTATGAACTTC.

The CDR3 loop reads CAWSPYKNTEAFF. The CDR3, as DNA: TGTGCCTGGAGCCCTTACAAGAACACTGAAGCTTTCTTT. The chain has TRBV30 and TRBJ1-1; D is unresolved. This CDR3 has 13 residues. Trimming took 3 bases from V and 1 from J, leaving 9 bases between them. Germline CDR1 reads GTSNPN; CDR2 reads SVGIG (reference sequence).

The V call is TRBV7-9, the J call TRBJ1-5; 7 nucleotides line up with TRBD1. Germline values: CDR1 SEHNR, CDR2 FQNEAQ (reference sequence). CDR3 size: 14 residues. V lost 3 bases and J lost 5; bases outside the gene matches: 4. CDR3 sequence (DNA): TGTGCCAGCAGCTTTAAGGGGGCGGATCAGCCCCAGCATTTT. As protein: CASSFKGADQPQHF.

V gene TRBV7-2 combines with J gene TRBJ1-6; TRBD1 might be the D (5 bases). The CDR3 runs 15 residues. CDR1 is SGHTA, CDR2 FQGNSA, per germline. V lost 5 bases to trimming and J lost 5 bases, with 13 bases between them. CDR3 nucleotide sequence: TGTGCCAGCAGCCTCGTCAGGGTTGATAATTCACCCCTCCACTTT. Encoded protein: CASSLVRVDNSPLHF.

The gene calls are TRBV4-3 and TRBJ2-2; possible D gene TRBD2, 6 bases. The CDR3 extends over 16 amino acids. The V end was cut by 3 bases, the J end by 9 bases, with 20 bases between. From germline, CDR1 is LGHNA and CDR2 YSLEER. CDR3 sequence reads: CASSQIGTGRHRELFF. Here the CDR3 DNA reads TGCGCCAGCAGCCAGATTGGGACTGGACGGCACCGGGAGCTGTTTTTT.

The chain carries TRBV6-5 and TRBJ2-7, with a tentative D call TRBD1 (6 bases). V lost 2 bases and J lost 0, with 11 bases in between. The germline V gene has CDR1 MNHEY and CDR2 SVGAGI. The CDR3 loop spans 15 amino acids. CDR3 region: CASSYRTESSYEQYF. The CDR3 bases are TGTGCCAGCAGTTACAGGACAGAAAGCTCCTACGAGCAGTACTTC.

The chain employs TRBV28 and TRBJ1-2; D is unclear. In germline, CDR1 is MDHEN, CDR2 SYDVKM. The CDR3 is made up of 15 amino acids. Trimming shortened V by 5 bases and J by 5 bases, and 18 bases separated the two germline ends. CDR3: CASSGPGSNVYGYTF. CDR3 DNA: TGTGCCAGCAGTGGGCCGGGGAGCAACGTTTATGGCTACACCTTC.

The chain combines TRBV9 with TRBJ2-5; 8 bases fit TRBD2. Germline CDR1 SGDLS, CDR2 YYNGEE. The V gene end was trimmed by 0 bases and the J gene end by 3 bases; junction bases not matched to a gene: 7. The CDR3 is made up of 16 amino acids. The CDR3 protein is CASSVAPGGAEETQYF. Written as DNA, the CDR3 is TGTGCCAGCAGCGTAGCTCCGGGGGGGGCCGAAGAGACCCAGTACTTC.

This clone has only a few counts. The rearrangement joins TRBV19 to TRBJ2-7; TRBD1 aligns across 8 bases. Trimming took 4 bases from V and 4 from J; bases not matched to a gene: 15. The CDR3 totals 17 residues. CDR1 is LNHDA, CDR2 SQIVND, per germline (reference sequence). CDR3 nucleotide sequence: TGTGCCAGTAGTACACGGACAGGGACGGGTCCGCTGTACGAGCAGTACTTC. The encoded protein is CASSTRTGTGPLYEQYF.

The rearrangement links TRBV6-6 to TRBJ2-6, with 8 bases matching TRBD1. CDR1 and CDR2 (germline): MNHNY, SVGAGI (reference sequence). The CDR3 has 16 residues. J was trimmed by 0 bases and V by 4 bases; bases with no gene match: 2. The CDR3 coding sequence is TGTGCCAGCAGTTCCACAGGGGGCTCTGGGGCCAACGTCCTGACTTTC. Translation: CASSSTGGSGANVLTF.

V is TRBV28 and J is TRBJ2-5; D unclear. The end of the DNA fits TRBJ2-7 better, so the J call may be wrong. The CDR3 sequence is 14 residues long. CDR1 is MDHEN, CDR2 SYDVKM, per germline. CDR3 in DNA: TGTGCCAGCAGTTTTGGGCAGAGCTCCTACGAGCAGTACTTC. Its translation: CASSFGQSSYEQYF.

The chain recombines TRBV6-5 with TRBJ1-2; D unresolved. Trimming stripped 6 bases from V and 6 bases from J, with 14 bases between. The CDR3 covers 13 residues. Germline CDR1 MNHEY, CDR2 SVGAGI. The CDR3 reads CASSQVEDDGYTF. CDR3 nucleotides: TGTGCCAGCAGCCAAGTGGAGGATGATGGCTACACCTTC.